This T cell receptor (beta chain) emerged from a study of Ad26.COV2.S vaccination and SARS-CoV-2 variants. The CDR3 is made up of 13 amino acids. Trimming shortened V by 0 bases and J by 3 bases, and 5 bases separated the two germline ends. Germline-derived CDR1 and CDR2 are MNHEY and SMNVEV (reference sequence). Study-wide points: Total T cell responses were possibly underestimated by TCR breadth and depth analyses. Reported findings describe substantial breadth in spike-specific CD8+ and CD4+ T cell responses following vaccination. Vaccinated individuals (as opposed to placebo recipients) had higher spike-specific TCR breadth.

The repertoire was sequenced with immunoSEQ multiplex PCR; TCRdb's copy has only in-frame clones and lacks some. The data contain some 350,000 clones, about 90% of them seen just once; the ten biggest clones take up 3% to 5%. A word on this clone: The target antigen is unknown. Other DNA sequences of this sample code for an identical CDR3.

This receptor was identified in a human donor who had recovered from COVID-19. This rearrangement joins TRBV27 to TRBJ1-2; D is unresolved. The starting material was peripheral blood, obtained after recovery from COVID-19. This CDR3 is CASSLSRDYGYTF. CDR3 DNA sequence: TGTGCCAGCAGTTTATCAAGGGACTATGGCTACACCTTC.